The subject of this entry is one T cell receptor (beta chain). This entry comes from a study of T-cell reconstitution after alpha-beta-depleted transplantation in children. TCRbeta library construction was performed incorporating unique molecular identifiers. TCRdb re-derived calls from the PCR reads in MiXCR, one entry per CDR3 protein. The table records hundreds of thousands of distinct CDR3 sequences, roughly 33% of them present only once. This TCR came from a human donor who donated a stem cell graft to a child with aplastic anemia. Specimen: PBMCs from the stem cell graft donor, collected from the stem cell graft.

The CDR3 DNA is TGCGCCAGCAGCCCAGAAGCTGCGGGAGGGGGATACAATGAGCAGTTCTTC. Residues: CASSPEAAGGGYNEQFF. The chain is built from TRBV4-3 and TRBJ2-1; 9 nucleotides align to TRBD2. The J segment lost 4 bases and the V segment lost 4 bases, leaving 11 bases of the junction unmatched. CDR1 and CDR2 (germline): LGHNA, YSLEER. The CDR3 spans 17 residues.